This T cell receptor (beta chain) is from a study of human T cells and chemical hapten exposure. Sample time point: patch test 3, about 24 weeks after DPC sensitization. Treatment denoted: therapeutic diphenylcyclopropenone sensitization with weekly scalp DPC. Blood collection happened ahead of applying each patch test. With regard to this clonotype: Antigen: not known.

Broader study findings: TCRs above 1 in 1000 frequency did not change with DPC sensitization.

What the library attached to individual cDNA molecules were unique molecular identifiers. Via MiXCR, TCRdb re-called the RACE reads, giving one row per CDR3 protein. This sample has more than 100,000 distinct CDR3 sequences, with approximately 10% found just once. The V and J ends lost 3 bases and 4 bases, in that order; junction bases with no gene match: 8. Germline CDR1 and CDR2: DFQATT and SNEGSKA (reference sequence). The CDR3 loop spans 15 amino acids. The receptor comes from a woman in her forties or fifties with alopecia areata. Some clones in this sample may be carry-over from other donors' samples. The genes are TRBV20-1 and TRBJ2-1; 8 bases align to TRBD1. Here the sequenced sample was whole blood, taken in connection with sensitization to the hapten diphenylcyclopropenone (DPC). In DNA form, the CDR3 reads TGCAGTGCTAGGGGTGACAGGGGTCTTTACAATGAGCAGTTCTTC. It translates to CSARGDRGLYNEQFF.